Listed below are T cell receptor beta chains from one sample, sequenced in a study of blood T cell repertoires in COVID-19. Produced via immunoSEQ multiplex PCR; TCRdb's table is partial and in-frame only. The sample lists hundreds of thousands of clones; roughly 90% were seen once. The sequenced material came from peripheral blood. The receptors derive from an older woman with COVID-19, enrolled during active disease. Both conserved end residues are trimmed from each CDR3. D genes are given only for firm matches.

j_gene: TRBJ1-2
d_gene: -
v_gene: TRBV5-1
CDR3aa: ASSLGGSDYGYT

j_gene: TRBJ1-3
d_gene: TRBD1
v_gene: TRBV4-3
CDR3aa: ASSQSYTGVSGNTIY

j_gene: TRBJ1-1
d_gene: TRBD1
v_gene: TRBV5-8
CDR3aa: ASSRGTGRNTEAF

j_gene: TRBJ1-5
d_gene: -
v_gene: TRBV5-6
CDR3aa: ASSSAGKSGGNQPQH

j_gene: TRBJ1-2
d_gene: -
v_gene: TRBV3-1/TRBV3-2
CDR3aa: ASSQPVGATQGYT

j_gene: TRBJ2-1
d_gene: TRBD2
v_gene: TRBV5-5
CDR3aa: ASSLEGGGPYNEQF

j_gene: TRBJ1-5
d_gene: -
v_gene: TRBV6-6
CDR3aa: ASSTIINQPQH

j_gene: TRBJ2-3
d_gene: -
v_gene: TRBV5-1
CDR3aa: ASSAGTISTDTQY

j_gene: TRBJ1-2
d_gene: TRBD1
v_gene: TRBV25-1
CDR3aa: ASSESRGYGYT

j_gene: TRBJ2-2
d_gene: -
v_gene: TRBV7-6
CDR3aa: ASSYSGTANTGELF

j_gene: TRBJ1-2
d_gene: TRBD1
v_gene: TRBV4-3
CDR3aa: ASSQGVGRGRVANYGYT

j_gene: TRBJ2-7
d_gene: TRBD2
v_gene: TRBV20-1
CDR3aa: SASERGLSYEQY

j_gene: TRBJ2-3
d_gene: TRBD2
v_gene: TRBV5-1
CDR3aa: ASSLEAGGSSTDTQY

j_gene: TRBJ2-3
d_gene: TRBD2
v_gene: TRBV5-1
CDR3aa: ASSLGTSGTNTQY

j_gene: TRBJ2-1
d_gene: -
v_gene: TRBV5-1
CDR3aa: ASSLVAGRNSYNEQF

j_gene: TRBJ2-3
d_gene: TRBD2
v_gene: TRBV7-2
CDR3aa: ASSPRLAGGIGNTQY

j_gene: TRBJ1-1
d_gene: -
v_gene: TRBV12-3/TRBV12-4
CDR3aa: ASSYRENTEAF

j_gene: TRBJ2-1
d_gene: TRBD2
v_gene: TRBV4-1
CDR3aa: ASSRWTSGGVSSYNEQF

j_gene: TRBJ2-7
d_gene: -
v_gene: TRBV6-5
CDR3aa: ATVGGPYQQY

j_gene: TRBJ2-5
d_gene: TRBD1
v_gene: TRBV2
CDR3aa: ASRGGQDQETQY

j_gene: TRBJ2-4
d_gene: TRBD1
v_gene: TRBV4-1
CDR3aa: ASSQGQGTKNIQY

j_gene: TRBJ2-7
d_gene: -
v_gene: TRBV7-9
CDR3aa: ASSPQGLRASLYEQY

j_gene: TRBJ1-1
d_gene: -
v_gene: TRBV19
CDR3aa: ASRRQNEAF

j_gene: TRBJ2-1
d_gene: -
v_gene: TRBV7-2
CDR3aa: ASSLGTPSYNEQF

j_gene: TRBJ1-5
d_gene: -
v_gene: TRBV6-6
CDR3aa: ASSYSTTNSNQPQH

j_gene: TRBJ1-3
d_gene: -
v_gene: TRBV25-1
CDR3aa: ASSIQAKGNTIY

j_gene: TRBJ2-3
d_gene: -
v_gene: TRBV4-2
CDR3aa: ASSQERPGRGPTDTQY

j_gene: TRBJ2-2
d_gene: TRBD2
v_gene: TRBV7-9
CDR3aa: ASSPGLAGGPRTGELF

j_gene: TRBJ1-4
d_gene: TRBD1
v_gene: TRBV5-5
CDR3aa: ASSSLPHRGLNEKLF

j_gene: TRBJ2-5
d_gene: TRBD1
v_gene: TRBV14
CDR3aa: ASSSLARTGWETQY

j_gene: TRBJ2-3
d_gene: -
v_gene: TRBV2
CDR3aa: ASSDGQSISQY

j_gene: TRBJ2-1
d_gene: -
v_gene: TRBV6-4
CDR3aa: ASKVRQGYNEQF

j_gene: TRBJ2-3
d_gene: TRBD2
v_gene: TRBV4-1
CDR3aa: ASSQEHRTSGGTDTQY

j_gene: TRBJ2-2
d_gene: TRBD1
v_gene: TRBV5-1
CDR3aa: ASSSRQGKSTGELF

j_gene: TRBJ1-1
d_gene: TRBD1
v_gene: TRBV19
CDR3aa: ASTRGGQGLRTEAF

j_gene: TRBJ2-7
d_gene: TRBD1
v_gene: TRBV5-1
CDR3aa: ASSGQTGTYEQY

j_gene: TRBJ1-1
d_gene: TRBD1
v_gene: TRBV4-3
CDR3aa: ASSQDLRQGARNTEAF

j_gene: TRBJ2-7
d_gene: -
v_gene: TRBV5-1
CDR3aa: ASSLGTGTIGQY

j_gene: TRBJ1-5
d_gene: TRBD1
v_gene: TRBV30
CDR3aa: AWSRGTGLSNQPQH

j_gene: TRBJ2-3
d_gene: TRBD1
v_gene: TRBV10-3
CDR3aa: AAGGTTDTQY

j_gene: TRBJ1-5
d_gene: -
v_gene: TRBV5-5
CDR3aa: ASSLTGDQPQH

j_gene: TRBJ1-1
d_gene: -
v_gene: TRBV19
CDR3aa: ASSDYRDTEAF

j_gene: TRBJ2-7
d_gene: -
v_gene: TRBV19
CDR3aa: ASSLGGRYVGYEQY

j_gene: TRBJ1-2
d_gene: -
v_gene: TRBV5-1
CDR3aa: ASSLDSPNYGYT

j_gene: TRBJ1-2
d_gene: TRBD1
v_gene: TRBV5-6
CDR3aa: ASSSDRPVSYT

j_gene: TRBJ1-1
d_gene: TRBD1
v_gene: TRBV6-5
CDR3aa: ASSRDRGGTEAF

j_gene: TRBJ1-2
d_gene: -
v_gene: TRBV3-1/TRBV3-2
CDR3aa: ASSQDDGRGETNYGYT

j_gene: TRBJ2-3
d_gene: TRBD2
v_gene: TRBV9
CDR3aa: ASSVGSPSGGGDTQY

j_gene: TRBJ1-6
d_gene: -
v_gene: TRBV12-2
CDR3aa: ASRAGVFQRYNSPLH

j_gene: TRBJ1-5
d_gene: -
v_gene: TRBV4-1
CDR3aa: ASSQERGSQPQH

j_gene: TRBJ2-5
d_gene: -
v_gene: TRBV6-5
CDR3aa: ASNPWAQATQY

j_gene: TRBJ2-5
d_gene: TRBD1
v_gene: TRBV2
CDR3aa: ASRGDRAQETQY

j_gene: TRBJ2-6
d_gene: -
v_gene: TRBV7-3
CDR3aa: ASSLWSTAGANVLT